The source of this TCR beta chain is a study of blood T cell repertoires in COVID-19. Study-level background: The United States, Italy and Spain provided the acute and convalescent COVID-19 samples. PBMCs, B-cell-depleted T cells, or T cells provided the cDNA or gDNA that made up the material.

CDR3 length equals 12 residues. The germline V and J ends were trimmed by 4 bases and 5 bases, with 8 bases remaining between them. CDR1 is SGHAT, CDR2 FQNNGV, per germline. Produced via immunoSEQ multiplex PCR; TCRdb's table is partial and in-frame only. The sample lists hundreds of thousands of clones; around four fifths were seen once. The sequence was obtained from a young man with active or convalescent COVID-19. The chain couples TRBV11-2 to TRBJ1-2, with D perhaps matching TRBD1 (5 bases). Input material: peripheral blood. The CDR3 DNA sequence: TGTGCCAGCAGCTGGGGGGAGTATGGCTACACCTTC. Residues: CASSWGEYGYTF.